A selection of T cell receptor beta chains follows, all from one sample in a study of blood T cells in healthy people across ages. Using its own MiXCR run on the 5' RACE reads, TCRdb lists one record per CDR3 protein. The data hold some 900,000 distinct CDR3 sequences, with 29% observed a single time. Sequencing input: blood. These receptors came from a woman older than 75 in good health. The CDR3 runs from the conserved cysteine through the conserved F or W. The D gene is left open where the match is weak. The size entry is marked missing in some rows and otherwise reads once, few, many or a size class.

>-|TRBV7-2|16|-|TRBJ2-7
TGTGCCAGCAGCACAAAGGGAACAGGGCCTCAAGAGGAGCAGTACTTC
CASSTKGTGPQEEQYF
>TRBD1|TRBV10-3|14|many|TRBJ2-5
TGTGCCATCAGAGAGGGACAGGGGAAAGAGACCCAGTACTTC
CAIREGQGKETQYF
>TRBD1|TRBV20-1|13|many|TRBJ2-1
TGCAGTGCTAGGGGACAGGCGGATAATGAGCAGTTCTTC
CSARGQADNEQFF
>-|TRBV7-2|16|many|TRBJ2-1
TGTGCCAGCAGCTTAGCGCCTCCCGGGACGGAGGCGGAGCAGTTCTTC
CASSLAPPGTEAEQFF
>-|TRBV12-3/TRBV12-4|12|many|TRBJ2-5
TGTGCCAGCAGCTTAGTCCAAGAGACCCAGTACTTC
CASSLVQETQYF
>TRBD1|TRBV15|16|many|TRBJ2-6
TGTGCCTCGGAGTGGGACAGGGGGTCAGGGGCCAACGTCCTGACTTTC
CASEWDRGSGANVLTF
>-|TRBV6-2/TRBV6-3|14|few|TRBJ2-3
TGTGCCAGCAGGGGGGTCGGTAGCACAGATACGCAGTATTTT
CASRGVGSTDTQYF
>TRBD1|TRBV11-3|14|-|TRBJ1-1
TGTGCCAGCAGGGAGGGACAGCCGAACACTGAAGCTTTCTTT
CASREGQPNTEAFF
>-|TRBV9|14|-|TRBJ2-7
TGTGCCAGCAGCGTAGTTGGAGGCCCCTACGAGCAGTACTTC
CASSVVGGPYEQYF
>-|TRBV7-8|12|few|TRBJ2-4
TGTGCCAGCAGCTTAGAGAACAACATTCAGTACTTC
CASSLENNIQYF
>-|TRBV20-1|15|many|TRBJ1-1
TGCAGTGCTAGAGATTGGGGACAAGGGAACACTGAAGCTTTCTTT
CSARDWGQGNTEAFF
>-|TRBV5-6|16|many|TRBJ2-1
TGTGCCAGCAGCTTTTATCTGAGGAGCTCCTACAATGAGCAGTTCTTC
CASSFYLRSSYNEQFF
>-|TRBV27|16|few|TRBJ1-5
TGTGCCAGCAGTTTAGGGCGGCCGATAGGCAATCAGCCCCAGCATTTT
CASSLGRPIGNQPQHF
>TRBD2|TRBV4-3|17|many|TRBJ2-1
TGCGCCAGCAGCCAAGAAGGGACTAGCGGGGGTTACAATGAGCAGTTCTTC
CASSQEGTSGGYNEQFF
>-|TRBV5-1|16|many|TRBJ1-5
TGCGCCAGCAGCCCGGGGGGAGCTTGGAGCAATCAGCCCCAGCATTTT
CASSPGGAWSNQPQHF
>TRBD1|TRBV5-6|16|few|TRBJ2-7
TGTGCCAGCAGCTTTAAGAGGACAGGGGGATCCTACGAGCGGTACTTC
CASSFKRTGGSYERYF
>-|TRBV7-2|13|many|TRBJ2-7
TGTGCCAGCAGCTTAGCGCGCGCCTACGAGCAGTACTTC
CASSLARAYEQYF
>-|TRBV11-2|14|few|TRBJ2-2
TGTGCCAGCAGCTCCGGGACAAACACCGGGGAGCTGTTTTTT
CASSSGTNTGELFF
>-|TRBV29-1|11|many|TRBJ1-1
TGCAGCGATGGGATGAACACTGAAGCTTTCTTT
CSDGMNTEAFF
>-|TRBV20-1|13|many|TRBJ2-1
TGCAGTGCTAGTGGCGGGCGTGACAATGAGCAGTTCTTC
CSASGGRDNEQFF
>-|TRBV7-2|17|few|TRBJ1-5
TGTGCCAGCAGCCAATCGACTGGGGCGGATAGCAATCAGCCCCAGCATTTT
CASSQSTGADSNQPQHF
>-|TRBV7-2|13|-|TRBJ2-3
TGTGCCAGCAGCTTGACTACTACAGATACGCAGTATTTT
CASSLTTTDTQYF
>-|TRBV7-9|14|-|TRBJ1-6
TGTGCCAGCAGCTACAGGGTGAGGAATTCACCCCTCCACTTT
CASSYRVRNSPLHF
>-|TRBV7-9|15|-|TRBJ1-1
TGTGCCAGCAGCTTAGGCATAGGAATGAACACTGAAGCTTTCTTT
CASSLGIGMNTEAFF
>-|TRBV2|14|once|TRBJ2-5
TGTGCCAGCAGTATACAGGGAGGAGGGGAGACCCAGTACTTC
CASSIQGGGETQYF
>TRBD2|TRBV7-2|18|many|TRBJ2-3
TGTGCCAGCAGCTTAGGGCCCCAGAGCGGGGGACCCCAAAATACGCAGTATTTT
CASSLGPQSGGPQNTQYF
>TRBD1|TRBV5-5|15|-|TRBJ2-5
TGTGCCAGCAGTGCCGACAGGGGGCCTTACGATGAGCAGTACTTC
CASSADRGPYDEQYF
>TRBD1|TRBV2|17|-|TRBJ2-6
TGTGCCAGCAGACCCGGGACAGGGGTATCTGGGGCCAACGTCCTGACTTTC
CASRPGTGVSGANVLTF
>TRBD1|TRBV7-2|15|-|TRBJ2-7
TGTGCCAGCAGCTTGAGCCGGGACAGGCTCTACGAGCAGTACTTC
CASSLSRDRLYEQYF